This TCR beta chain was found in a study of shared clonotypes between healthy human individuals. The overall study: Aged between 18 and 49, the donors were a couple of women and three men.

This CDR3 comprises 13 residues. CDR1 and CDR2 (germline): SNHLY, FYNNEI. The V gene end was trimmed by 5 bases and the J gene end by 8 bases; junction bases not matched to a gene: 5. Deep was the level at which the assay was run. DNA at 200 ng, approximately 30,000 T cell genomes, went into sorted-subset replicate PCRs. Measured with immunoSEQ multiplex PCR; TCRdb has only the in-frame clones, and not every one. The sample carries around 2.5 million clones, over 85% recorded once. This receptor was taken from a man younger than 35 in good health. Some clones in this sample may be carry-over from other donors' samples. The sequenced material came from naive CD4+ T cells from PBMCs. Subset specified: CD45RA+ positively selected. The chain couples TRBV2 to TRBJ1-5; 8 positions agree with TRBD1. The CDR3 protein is CASSPQGVEPQHF. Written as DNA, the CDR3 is TGTGCCAGCAGTCCACAGGGGGTTGAGCCCCAGCATTTT. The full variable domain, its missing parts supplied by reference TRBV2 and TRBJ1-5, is EPEVTQTPSHQVTQMGQEVILRCVPISNHLYFYWYRQILGQKVEFLVSFYNNEISEKSEIFDDQFSVERPDGSNFTLKIRSTKLEDSAMYFCASSPQGVEPQHFGDGTRLSIL.